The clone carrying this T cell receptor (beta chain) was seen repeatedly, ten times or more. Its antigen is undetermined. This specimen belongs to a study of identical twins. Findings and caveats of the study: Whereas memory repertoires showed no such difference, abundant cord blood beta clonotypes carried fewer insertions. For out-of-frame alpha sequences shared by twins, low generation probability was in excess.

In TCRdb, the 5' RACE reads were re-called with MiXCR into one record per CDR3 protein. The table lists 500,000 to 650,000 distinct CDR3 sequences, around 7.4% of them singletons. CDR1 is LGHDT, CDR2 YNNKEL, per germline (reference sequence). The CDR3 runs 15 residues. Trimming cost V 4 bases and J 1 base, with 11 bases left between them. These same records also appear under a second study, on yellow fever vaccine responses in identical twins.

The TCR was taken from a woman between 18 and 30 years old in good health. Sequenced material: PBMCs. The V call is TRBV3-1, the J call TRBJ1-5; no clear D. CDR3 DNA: TGTGCCAGCAGCCCTGGACCCTTAAGCAATCAGCCCCAGCATTTT. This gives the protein CASSPGPLSNQPQHF.